The next 7 T cell receptor beta chains were all read from a single sample in a study of cytomegalovirus exposure and HLA in healthy donors. The assay was immunoSEQ multiplex PCR, and TCRdb's table has in-frame clones only and misses some. Of under 250,000 clones listed, more than 75% are singletons. What was sequenced was PBMCs. These TCRs come from a man younger than 35 in good health and CMV-seronegative.

The sample holds a few counts of this clone. The chain combines TRBV7-2 with TRBJ1-1; D remains unclear. Germline V gene data show CDR1 as SGHTA and CDR2 as FQGNSA. Trimming pared 1 base from V and 1 base from J, leaving 7 bases between. The CDR3 totals 14 residues. The CDR3 DNA reads as TGTGCCAGCAGCTTAGTGGCAGAGAACACTGAAGCTTTCTTT. Amino acids: CASSLVAENTEAFF.

V gene TRBV2 combines with J gene TRBJ1-5; TRBD1 might be the D (5 bases). The V gene lost 4 bases and the J gene lost 5 bases, with 9 bases spanning the gap. The CDR3 length is 13 residues. CDR1 SNHLY and CDR2 FYNNEI come from the germline V gene. The CDR3, as DNA: TGTGCCAGCAGTGGGGCAGGGCATCAGCCCCAGCATTTT. Amino acids: CASSGAGHQPQHF.

V gene TRBV4-1 combines with J gene TRBJ2-3; 9 nucleotides match TRBD2. The CDR3 has 19 residues. From germline, CDR1 is MGHRA and CDR2 YSYEKL. V lost 0 bases to trimming and J lost 2 bases; unmatched junction nucleotides: 12. CDR3 DNA: TGCGCCAGCAGCCAAGACGCGCTAGCGGGACTCACACTCACAGATACGCAGTATTTT. This sequence encodes CASSQDALAGLTLTDTQYF.

The gene calls are TRBV5-6 and TRBJ1-4; D is undetermined. The V end lost 2 bases, the J end lost 5 bases, and 10 bases lay between the germline ends. Germline V gene data show CDR1 as SGHDT and CDR2 as YYEEEE. This CDR3 has 14 amino acids. For the CDR3, the DNA is TGTGCCAGCAGCTTACGGAGCCCAAATGAAAAACTGTTTTTT. It specifies CASSLRSPNEKLFF. The full variable domain, with the rest looked up from reference TRBV5-6 and TRBJ1-4, is DAGVTQSPTHLIKTRGQQVTLRCSPKSGHDTVSWYQQALGQGPQFIFQYYEEEERQRGNFPDRFSGHQFPNYSSELNVNALLLGDSALYLCASSLRSPNEKLFFGSGTQLSVL.

The chain is built from TRBV29-1 and TRBJ2-1; TRBD2 is a possible D gene (6 bases). Between the trimmed V and J ends, which lost 7 bases and 8 bases, there was a span of 18 bases. The germline CDR1 and CDR2 sequences are SQVTM and ANQGSEA. The CDR3 is 13 amino acids. Here the CDR3 reads CSALKGGGDEQFF. The CDR3 region has the DNA TGCAGCGCGTTGAAGGGTGGAGGGGATGAGCAGTTCTTC.

This clone was observed a few times. This CDR3 is CASSQVYSDSPLHF. The DNA of the CDR3 is TGCGCCAGCAGCCAAGTGTACTCGGATTCACCCCTCCACTTT. The chain uses TRBV4-1 and TRBJ1-6; unclear D gene. The V gene's germline CDR1 is MGHRA and CDR2 YSYEKL. This CDR3 contains 14 residues. Trimming shortened V by 1 base and J by 8 bases, and 9 bases separated the two germline ends.

A single count supports this clone. The chain links TRBV7-9 to TRBJ1-5; the D is unclear. The germline V gene encodes CDR1 SEHNR and CDR2 FQNEAQ (reference sequence). The CDR3 contains 16 residues. V was cut by 2 bases and J by 2 bases, with 13 bases left in between. The CDR3 coding sequence is TGTGCCAGCAGCTTATACGAGGTGGCAGGCAATCAGCCCCAGCATTTT. Encoded protein: CASSLYEVAGNQPQHF.